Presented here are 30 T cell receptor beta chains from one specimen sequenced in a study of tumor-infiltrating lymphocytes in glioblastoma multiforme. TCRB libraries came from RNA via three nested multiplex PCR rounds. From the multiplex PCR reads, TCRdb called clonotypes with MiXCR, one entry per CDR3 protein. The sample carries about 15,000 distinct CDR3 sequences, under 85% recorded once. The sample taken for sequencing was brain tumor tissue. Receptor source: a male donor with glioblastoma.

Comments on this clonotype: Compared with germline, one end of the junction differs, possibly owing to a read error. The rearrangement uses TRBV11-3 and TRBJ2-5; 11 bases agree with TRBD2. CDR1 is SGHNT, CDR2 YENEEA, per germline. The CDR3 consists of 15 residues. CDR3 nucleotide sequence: TGTGCCAGCAGCTTAACTAGCGGGAGAGGGGAGACCAAGTACTTC. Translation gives CASSLTSGRGETKYF.

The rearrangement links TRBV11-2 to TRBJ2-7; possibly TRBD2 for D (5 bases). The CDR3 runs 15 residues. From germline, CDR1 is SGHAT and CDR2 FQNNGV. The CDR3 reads CTISSSSLTLYEQYF. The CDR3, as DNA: TGTACCATCAGCTCCTCTAGCCTAACACTATACGAGCAGTACTTC. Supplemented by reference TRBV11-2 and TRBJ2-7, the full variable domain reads EAGVAQSPRYKIIEKRQSVAFWCNPISGHATLYWYQQILGQGPKLLIQFQNNGVVDDSQLPKDRFSAERLKGVDSTLKIQPAKLEDSAVYLCTISSSSLTLYEQYFGPGTRLTVT.

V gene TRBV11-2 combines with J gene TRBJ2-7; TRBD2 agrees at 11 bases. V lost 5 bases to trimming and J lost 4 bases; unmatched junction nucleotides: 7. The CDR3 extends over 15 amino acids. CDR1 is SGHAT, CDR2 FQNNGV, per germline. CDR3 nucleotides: TGTGCCAGCAGCAATAGCGGGAGGGCCAGGTACGAGCAGTACTTC. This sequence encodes CASSNSGRARYEQYF.

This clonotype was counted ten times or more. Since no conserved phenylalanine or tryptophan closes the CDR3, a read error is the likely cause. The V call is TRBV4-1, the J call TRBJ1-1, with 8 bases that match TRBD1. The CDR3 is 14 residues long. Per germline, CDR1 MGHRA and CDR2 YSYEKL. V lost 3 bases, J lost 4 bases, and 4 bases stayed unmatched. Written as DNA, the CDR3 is TGCGCCAGCAGCCACCACAGGGGGGGCACTGAAGCTTTCCTT. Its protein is CASSHHRGGTEAFL.

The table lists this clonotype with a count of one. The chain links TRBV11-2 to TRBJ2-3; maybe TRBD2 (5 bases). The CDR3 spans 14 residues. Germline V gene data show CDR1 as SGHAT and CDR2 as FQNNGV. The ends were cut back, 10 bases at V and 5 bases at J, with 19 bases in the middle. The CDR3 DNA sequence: TGTGCCATCAGTACTCTAGCAGATGAAGATACGCAGTATTTT. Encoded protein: CAISTLADEDTQYF.

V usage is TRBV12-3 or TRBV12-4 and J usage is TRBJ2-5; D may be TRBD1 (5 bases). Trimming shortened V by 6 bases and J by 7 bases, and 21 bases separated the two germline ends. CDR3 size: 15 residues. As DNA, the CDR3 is TGTGCCAGCAGCCTAGGGGCCATAGGCGGTGGGACCCAGTACTTC. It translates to CASSLGAIGGGTQYF.

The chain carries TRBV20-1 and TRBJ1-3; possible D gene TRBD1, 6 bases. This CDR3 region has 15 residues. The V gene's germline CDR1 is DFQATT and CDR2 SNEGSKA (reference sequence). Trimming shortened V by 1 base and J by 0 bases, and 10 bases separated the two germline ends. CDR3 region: CSARVTGLSGNTIYF. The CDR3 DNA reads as TGCAGTGCTAGAGTTACAGGGCTCTCTGGAAACACCATATATTTT.

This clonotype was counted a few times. The CDR3 loop is CASSGEVATEAFF. Written as DNA, the CDR3 is TGTGCCAGCAGCGGAGAGGTTGCGACTGAAGCTTTCTTT. The V call is TRBV11-2, the J call TRBJ1-1, with unresolved D. The germline V gene has CDR1 SGHAT and CDR2 FQNNGV. The CDR3 totals 13 residues. Between the trimmed V and J ends, which lost 5 bases and 5 bases, there was a span of 12 bases.

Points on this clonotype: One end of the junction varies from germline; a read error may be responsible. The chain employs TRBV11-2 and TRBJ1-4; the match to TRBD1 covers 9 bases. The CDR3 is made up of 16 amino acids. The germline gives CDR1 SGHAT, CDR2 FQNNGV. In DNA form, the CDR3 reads TGTGCCAGCAGCTTAGGCGGGACAGGGAAGTTCGAAAAACTGTCTTTT. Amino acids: CASSLGGTGKFEKLSF.

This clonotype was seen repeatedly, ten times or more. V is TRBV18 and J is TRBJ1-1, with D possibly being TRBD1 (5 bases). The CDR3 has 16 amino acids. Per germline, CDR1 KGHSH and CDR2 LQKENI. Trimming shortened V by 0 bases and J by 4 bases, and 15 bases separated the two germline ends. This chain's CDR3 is CASSPPGVGGFTEAFF. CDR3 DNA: TGTGCCAGCTCACCACCGGGGGTGGGTGGATTCACTGAAGCTTTCTTT.

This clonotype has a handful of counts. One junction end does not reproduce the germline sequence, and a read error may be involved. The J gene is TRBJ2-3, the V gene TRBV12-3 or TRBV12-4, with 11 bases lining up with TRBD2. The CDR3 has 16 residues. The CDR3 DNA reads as TGTGCCAGCAATTTAGCTATAGCGGGAGGGGAAGATACGCAGTATTTT. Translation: CASNLAIAGGEDTQYF.

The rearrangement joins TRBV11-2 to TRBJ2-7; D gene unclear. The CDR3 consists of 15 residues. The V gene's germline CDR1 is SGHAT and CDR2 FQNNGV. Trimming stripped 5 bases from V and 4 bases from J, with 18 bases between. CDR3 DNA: TGTGCCAGCAGCCTCTCTATCCTAACACTATACGAGCAGTACTTC. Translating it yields CASSLSILTLYEQYF.

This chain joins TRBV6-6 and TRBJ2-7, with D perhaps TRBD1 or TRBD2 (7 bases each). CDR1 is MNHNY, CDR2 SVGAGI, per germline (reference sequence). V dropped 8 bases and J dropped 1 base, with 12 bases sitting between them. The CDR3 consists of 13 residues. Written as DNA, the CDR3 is TGTGCCAGCCAGGGGGGGTTTTCCTACGAGCAGTACTTC. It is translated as CASQGGFSYEQYF.

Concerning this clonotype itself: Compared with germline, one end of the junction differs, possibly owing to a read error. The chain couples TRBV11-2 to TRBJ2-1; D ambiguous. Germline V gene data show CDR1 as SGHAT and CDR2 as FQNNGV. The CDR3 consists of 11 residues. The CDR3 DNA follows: TGTGCTGACGGGTCCTACGATGAGCAGTTCTTC. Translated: CADGSYDEQFF. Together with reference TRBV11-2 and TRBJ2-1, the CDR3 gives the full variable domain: EAGVAQSPRYKIIEKRQSVAFWCNPISGHATLYWYQQILGQGPKLLIQFQNNGVVDDSQLPKDRFSAERLKGVDSTLKIQPAKLEDSAVYLCADGSYDEQFFGPGTRLTVL.

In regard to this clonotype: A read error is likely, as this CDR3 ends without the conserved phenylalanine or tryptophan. CDR3 region: CASSSSRRSPLHL. The CDR3 bases are TGTGCCAGCAGCTCCTCCAGGAGGTCACCCCTCCACTTG. The chain employs TRBV12-3 or TRBV12-4 and TRBJ1-6; D is undetermined. Deletions cut 6 bases from V and 10 bases from J, with 13 bases between. This CDR3 has 13 residues.

The DNA of the CDR3 is TGTGCCAGCAGCCTCGGGGGGTCAGGGACTGAAGCTTTCTTT. Protein: CASSLGGSGTEAFF. The rearrangement uses TRBV12-3 or TRBV12-4 and TRBJ1-1; D may be TRBD1 (5 bases). The CDR3 consists of 14 residues. Trimming removed 6 bases at V and 5 bases at J, with 16 bases between.

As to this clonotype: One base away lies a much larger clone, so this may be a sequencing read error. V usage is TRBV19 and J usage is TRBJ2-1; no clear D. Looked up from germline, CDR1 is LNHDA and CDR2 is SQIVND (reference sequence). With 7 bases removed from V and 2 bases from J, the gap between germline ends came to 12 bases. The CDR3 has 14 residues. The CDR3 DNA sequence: TGTGCCAGTAACTCGGTGAGCCCCTACAATGAGCAGTTCTTC. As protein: CASNSVSPYNEQFF.

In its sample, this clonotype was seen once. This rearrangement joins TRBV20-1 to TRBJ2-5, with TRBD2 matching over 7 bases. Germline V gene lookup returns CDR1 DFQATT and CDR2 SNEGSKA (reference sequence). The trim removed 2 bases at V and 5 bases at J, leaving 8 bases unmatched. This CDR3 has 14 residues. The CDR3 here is CSARLAGVLETQYF. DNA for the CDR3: TGCAGTGCTAGACTGGCGGGAGTTTTGGAGACCCAGTACTTC.

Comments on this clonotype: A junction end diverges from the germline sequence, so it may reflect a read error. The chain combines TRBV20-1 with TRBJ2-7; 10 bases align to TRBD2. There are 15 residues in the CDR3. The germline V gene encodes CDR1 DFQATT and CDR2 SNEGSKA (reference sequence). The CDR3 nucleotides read TGCAGTACTAGAGGGCCAGCGGGAGGGTTGTACGAGCAGTGCTTC. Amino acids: CSTRGPAGGLYEQCF.

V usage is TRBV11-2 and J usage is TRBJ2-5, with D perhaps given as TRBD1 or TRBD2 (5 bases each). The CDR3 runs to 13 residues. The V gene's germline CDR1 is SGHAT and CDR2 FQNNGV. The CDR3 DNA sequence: TGTATCAACAGCTTGGGGGATCAGGAGACCCAGTACTTC. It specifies CINSLGDQETQYF.

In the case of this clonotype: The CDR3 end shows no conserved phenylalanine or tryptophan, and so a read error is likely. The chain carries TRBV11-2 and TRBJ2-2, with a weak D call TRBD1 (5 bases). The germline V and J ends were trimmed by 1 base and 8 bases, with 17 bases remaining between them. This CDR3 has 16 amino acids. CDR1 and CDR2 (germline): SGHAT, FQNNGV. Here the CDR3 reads CASSLAGAIGGGELFL. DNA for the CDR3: TGTGCCAGCAGCTTAGCTGGGGCCATCGGTGGTGGGGAGCTGTTTCTT.

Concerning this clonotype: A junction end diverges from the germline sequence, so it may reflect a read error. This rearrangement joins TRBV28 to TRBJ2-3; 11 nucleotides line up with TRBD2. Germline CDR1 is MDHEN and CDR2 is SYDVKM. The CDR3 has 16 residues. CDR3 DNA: TGTGCTAGCAGCCTTCTCTTAGCGGGAGGGAGTTATACGCAGTATTTT. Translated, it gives CASSLLLAGGSYTQYF.

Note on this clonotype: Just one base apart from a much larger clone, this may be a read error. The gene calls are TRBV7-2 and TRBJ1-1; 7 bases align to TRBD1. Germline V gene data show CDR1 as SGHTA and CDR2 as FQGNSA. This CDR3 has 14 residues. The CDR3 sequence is CVSSFRGTNTEAFF. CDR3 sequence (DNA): TGTGTCAGCAGCTTCAGGGGGACAAACACTGAAGCTTTCTTT.

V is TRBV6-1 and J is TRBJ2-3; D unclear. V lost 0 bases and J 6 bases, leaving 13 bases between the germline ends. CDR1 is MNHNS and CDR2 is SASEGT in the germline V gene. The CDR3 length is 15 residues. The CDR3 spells CASSEAISLGDTQYF. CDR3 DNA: TGTGCCAGCAGTGAAGCGATTAGCCTTGGGGATACGCAGTATTTT.

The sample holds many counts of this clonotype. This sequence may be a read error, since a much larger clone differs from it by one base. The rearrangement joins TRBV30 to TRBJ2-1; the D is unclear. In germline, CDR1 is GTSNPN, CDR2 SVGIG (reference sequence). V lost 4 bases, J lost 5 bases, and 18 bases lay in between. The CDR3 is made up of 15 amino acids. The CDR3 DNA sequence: TGTGCCTGGAATCTAAAGGAGTTCATAGACAATGAGCAGTTCTTC. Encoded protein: CAWNLKEFIDNEQFF.

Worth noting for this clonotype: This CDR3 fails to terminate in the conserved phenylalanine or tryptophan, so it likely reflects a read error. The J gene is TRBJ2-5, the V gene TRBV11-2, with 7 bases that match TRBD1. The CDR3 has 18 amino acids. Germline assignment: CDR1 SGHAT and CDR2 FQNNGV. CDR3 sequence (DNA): TGTGCCAGCAGTTCGACTACCGACAGGGCGTTTTTGGTGGAGATCCAGTACTAC. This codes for CASSSTTDRAFLVEIQYY.

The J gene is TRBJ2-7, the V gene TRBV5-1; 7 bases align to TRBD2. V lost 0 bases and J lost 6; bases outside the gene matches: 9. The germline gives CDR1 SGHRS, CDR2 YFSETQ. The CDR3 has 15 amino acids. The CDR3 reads CASSLDASGPCEQYF. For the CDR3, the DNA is TGCGCCAGCAGCTTGGACGCTAGCGGACCCTGCGAGCAGTACTTC.

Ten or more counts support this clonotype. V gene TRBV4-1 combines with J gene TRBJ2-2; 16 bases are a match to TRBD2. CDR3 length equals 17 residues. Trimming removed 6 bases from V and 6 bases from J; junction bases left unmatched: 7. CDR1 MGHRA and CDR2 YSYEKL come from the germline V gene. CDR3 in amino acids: CASRTGTSGGAAGELFF. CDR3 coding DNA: TGCGCCAGCAGGACCGGGACTAGCGGGGGGGCCGCCGGGGAGCTGTTTTTT.

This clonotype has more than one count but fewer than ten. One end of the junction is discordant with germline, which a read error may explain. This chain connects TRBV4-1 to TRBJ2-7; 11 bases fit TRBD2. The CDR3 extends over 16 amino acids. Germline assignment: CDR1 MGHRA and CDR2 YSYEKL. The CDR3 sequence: CASSHIAGGPVDEQYF. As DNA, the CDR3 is TGCGCAAGCAGCCACATAGCGGGAGGGCCCGTAGACGAGCAGTACTTC.

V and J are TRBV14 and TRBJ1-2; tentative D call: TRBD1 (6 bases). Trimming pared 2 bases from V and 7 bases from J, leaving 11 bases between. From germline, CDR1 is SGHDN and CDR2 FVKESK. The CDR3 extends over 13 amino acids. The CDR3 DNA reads TGTGCCAGCAGCCAATCGGACAGTTCTGGCTACACCTTC. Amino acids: CASSQSDSSGYTF.